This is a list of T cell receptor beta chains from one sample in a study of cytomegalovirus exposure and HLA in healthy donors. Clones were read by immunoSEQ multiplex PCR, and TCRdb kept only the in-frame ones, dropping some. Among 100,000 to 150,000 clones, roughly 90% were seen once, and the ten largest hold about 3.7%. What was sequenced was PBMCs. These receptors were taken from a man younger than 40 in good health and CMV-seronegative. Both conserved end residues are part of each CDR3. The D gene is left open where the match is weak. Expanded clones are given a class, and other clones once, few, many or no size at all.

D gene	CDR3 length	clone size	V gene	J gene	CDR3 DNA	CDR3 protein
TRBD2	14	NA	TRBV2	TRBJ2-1	TGTGCCAGCAGGGGGACTAGCGGGGGGAATGAGCAGTTCTTC	CASRGTSGGNEQFF
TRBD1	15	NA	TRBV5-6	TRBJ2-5	TGTGCCAGCAGCTTGTCGGCAGGGGGCAGGGAGACCCAGTACTTC	CASSLSAGGRETQYF
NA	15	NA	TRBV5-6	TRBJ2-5	TGTGCCAGCAGCTTCCCGTGGTCGAGGGGGGAGACCCAGTACTTC	CASSFPWSRGETQYF
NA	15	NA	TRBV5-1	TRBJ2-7	TGCGCCAGCAGCTTGGAGCCACAGGGCCGATACGAGCAGTACTTC	CASSLEPQGRYEQYF
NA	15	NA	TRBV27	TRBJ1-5	TGTGCCAGCAGTTCTGGACAGAGCTCCAATCAGCCCCAGCATTTT	CASSSGQSSNQPQHF
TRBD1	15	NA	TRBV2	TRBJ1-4	TGTGCCAGCCACGTACAGGGGCGGGCTAATGAAAAACTGTTTTTT	CASHVQGRANEKLFF
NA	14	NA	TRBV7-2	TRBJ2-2	TGTGCCAGCAGGGCACAGGGTTTGACCGGGGAGCTGTTTTTT	CASRAQGLTGELFF
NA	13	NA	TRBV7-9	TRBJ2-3	TGTGCCAGCAGCCCTCCCTACACAGATACGCAGTATTTT	CASSPPYTDTQYF
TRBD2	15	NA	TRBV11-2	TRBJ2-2	TGTGCCAGCAGCTCATTAGCGGGGGAGGCCGGGGAGCTGTTTTTT	CASSSLAGEAGELFF
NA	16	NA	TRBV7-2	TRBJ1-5	TGTGCCAGCAGCTTAGGAGGGCAGGCCGGGGATCAGCCCCAGCATTTT	CASSLGGQAGDQPQHF
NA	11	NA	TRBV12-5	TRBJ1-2	TGTGCTAGTGGTTTGTCAAATGGCTACACCTTC	CASGLSNGYTF
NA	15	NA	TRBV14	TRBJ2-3	TGTGCCAGCAGCTCCCACAGGGGGGGGACAGATACGCAGTATTTT	CASSSHRGGTDTQYF
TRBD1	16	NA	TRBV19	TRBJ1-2	TGTGCCAGTAGTCGTACAAAACCGGGACAGGGAAATGGCTACACCTTC	CASSRTKPGQGNGYTF
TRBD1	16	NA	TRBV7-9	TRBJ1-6	TGTGCCAGCAGCCGGACAGGGGGCGGGAATAATTCACCCCTCCACTTT	CASSRTGGGNNSPLHF
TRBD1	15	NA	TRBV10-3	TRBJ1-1	TGTGCCATCAGGGGACAGGGAGTAAGGCGAACTGAAGCTTTCTTT	CAIRGQGVRRTEAFF
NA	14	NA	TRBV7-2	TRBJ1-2	TGTGCCAGCAGCTTAGGCGGGAGTAGCTATGGCTACACCTTC	CASSLGGSSYGYTF
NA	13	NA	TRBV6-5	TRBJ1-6	TGTGCCAGCAGTCCTGCGGGAGATTCACCCCTCCACTTT	CASSPAGDSPLHF
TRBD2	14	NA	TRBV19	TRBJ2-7	TGTGCCAGTAGTTATGCGGGGGGGACCAACGAGCAGTACTTC	CASSYAGGTNEQYF
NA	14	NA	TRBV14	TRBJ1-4	TGTGCCAGCAGCGAAGTCCGGGTCGGGGAAAAACTGTTTTTT	CASSEVRVGEKLFF
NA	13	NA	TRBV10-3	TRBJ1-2	TGTGCCATCAGTAACCAGGGAAACTATGGCTACACCTTC	CAISNQGNYGYTF
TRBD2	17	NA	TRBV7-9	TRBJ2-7	TGTGCCAGCAGCCATGTCCCCGGGACTAGCCCTTCCTACGAGCAGTACTTC	CASSHVPGTSPSYEQYF
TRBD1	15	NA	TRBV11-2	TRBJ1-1	TGTGCCAGCAGCTTAAGTGGACAGGGGTTCACTGAAGCTTTCTTT	CASSLSGQGFTEAFF
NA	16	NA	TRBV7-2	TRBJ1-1	TGTGCCAGCAGCTTACCCCCTCAGGGGTGGGTCACTGAAGCTTTCTTT	CASSLPPQGWVTEAFF
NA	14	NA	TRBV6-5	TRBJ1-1	TGTGCCAGCAGTTACGGGACTCTCTTCACTGAAGCTTTCTTT	CASSYGTLFTEAFF
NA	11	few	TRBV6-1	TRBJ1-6	TGTGCCAGCAGTCAGGCGAGCCCCCTCCACTTT	CASSQASPLHF
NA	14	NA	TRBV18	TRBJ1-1	TGTGCCAGCTCACCGGCGCCGGGAGCCTCAGAAGCTTTCTTT	CASSPAPGASEAFF
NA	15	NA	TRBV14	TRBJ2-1	TGTGCCAGCAGCCATTTTCCAGGGGCCGGCAATGAGCAGTTCTTC	CASSHFPGAGNEQFF
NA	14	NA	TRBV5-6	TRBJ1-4	TGTGCCAGCAGCTTGAGTCAGGAAATGGAAAAACTGTTTTTT	CASSLSQEMEKLFF
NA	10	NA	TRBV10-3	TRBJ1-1	TGTGCCATCAGTCATCCGGGGGCTTTCTTT	CAISHPGAFF
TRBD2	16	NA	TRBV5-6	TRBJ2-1	TGTGCCAGCAGCCATCGATCTAGCGGGGGAAACAATGAGCAGTTCTTC	CASSHRSSGGNNEQFF
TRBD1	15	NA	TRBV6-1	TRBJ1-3	TGTGCCAGCAGTGAAGGGACAGGGTACGGAAACACCATATATTTT	CASSEGTGYGNTIYF
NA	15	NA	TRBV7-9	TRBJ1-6	TGTGCCAGCACCCAGCTGGAGTCGGGGAGTTCACCCCTCCACTTT	CASTQLESGSSPLHF
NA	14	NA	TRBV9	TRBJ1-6	TGTGCCAGCAGCAGGGACACCGGGGTCTCACCCCTCCACTTT	CASSRDTGVSPLHF
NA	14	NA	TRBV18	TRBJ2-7	TGTGCCAGCTCCCTCGACAGATTCTCCTACGAGCAGTACTTC	CASSLDRFSYEQYF
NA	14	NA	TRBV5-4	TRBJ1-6	TGTGCCAGCAGCTTGGGACAGTATAATTCACCCCTCCACTTT	CASSLGQYNSPLHF
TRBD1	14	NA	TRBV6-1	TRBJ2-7	TGTGCCAGCAGCAATTCCGGGACAGTCTACGAGCAGTACTTC	CASSNSGTVYEQYF
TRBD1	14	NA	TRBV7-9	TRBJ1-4	TGTGCCAGCAGCCCGGGACAGGGCGGCGAAAAACTGTTTTTT	CASSPGQGGEKLFF
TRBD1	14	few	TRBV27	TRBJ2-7	TGTGCCAGCAGTTTATCGATAGGGGGCCACGAGCAGTACTTC	CASSLSIGGHEQYF
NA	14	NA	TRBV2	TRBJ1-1	TGTGCCAGCAGGGTACAGGGATGGGGCACTGAAGCTTTCTTT	CASRVQGWGTEAFF
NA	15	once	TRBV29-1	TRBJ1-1	TGCAGCGTTCCTATCGGGACAAATGTGAACACTGAAGCTTTCTTT	CSVPIGTNVNTEAFF
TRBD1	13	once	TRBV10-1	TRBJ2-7	TGCGCCAGCAGTGCCGGGACAGGGAACGAGCAGTACTTC	CASSAGTGNEQYF
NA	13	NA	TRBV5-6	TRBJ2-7	TGTGCCAGCAGCTTGGGGGCCTCCTACGAGCAGTACTTC	CASSLGASYEQYF
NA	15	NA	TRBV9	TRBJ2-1	TGTGCCAGCAGCGTAGGTTGGTTAGGGGGTAATGAGCAGTTCTTC	CASSVGWLGGNEQFF
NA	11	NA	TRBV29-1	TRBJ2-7	TGCAGCGTTGAAGATCCCGGGGAGCAGTACTTC	CSVEDPGEQYF
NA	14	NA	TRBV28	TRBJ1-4	TGTGCCAGCAGTTTAGTCTCAACTAATGAAAAACTGTTTTTT	CASSLVSTNEKLFF
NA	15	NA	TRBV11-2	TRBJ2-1	TGTGCCAGCAGCGGTCTGGCGGGGTATTACAATGAGCAGTTCTTC	CASSGLAGYYNEQFF
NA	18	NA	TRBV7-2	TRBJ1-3	TGTGCCAGCAGCTTATATTCTTTGGACACTTCCTCTGGAAACACCATATATTTT	CASSLYSLDTSSGNTIYF